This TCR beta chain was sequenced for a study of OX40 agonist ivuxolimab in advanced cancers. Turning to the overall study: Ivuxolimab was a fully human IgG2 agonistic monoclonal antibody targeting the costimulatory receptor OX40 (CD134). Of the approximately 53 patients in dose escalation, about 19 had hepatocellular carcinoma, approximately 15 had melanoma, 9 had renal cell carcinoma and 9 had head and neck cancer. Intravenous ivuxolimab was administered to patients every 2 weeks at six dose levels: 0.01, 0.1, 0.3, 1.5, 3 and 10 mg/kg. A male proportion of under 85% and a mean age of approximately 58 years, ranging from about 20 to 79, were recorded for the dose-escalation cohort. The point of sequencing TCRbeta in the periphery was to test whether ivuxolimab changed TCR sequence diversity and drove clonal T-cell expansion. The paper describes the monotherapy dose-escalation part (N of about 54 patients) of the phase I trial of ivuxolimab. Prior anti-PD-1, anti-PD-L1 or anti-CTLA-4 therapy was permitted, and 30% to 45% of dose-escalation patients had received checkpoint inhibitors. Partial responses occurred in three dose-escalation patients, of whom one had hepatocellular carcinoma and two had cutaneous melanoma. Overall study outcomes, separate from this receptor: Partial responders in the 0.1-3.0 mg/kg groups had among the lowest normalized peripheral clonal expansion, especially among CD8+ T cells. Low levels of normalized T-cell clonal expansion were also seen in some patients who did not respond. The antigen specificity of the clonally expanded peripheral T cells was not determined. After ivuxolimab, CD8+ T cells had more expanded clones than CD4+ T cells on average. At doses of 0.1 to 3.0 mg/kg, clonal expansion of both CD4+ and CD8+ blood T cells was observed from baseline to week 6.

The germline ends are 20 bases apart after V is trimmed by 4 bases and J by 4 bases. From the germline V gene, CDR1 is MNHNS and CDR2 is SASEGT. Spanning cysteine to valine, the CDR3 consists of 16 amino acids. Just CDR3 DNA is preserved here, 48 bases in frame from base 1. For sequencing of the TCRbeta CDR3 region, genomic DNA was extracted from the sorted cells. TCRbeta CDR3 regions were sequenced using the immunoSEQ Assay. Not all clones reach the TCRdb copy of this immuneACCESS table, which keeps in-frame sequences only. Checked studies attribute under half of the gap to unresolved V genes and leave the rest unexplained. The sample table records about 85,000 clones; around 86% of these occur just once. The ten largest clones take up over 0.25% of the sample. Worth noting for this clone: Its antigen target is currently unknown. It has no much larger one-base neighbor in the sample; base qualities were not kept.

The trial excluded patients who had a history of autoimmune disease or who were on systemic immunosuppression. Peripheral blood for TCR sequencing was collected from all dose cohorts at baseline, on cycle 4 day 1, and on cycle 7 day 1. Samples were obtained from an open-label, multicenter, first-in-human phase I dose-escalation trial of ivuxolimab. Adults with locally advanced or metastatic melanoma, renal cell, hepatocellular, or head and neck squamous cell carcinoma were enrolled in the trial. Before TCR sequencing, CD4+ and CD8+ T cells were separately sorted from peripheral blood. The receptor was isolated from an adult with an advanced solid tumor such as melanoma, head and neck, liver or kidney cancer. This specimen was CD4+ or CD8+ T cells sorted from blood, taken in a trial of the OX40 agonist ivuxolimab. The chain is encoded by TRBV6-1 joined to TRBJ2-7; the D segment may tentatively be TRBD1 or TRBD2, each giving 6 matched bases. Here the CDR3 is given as CASSAWEDSHSYEQYV. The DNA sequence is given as TGTGCCAGCAGTGCTTGGGAGGACAGTCACTCTTACGAGCAGTACGTC.